This T cell receptor beta chain came from a study of blood T cell repertoires in COVID-19. Study information: T cells, B-cell-depleted T cells, or PBMCs supplied cDNA or gDNA.

Generated by immunoSEQ multiplex PCR, the TCRdb table keeps only in-frame clones and is missing some. The sample lists about 330,000 clones, more than 85% seen once, with approximately 17% in the top ten. Germline CDR1 and CDR2: MNHEY and SVGAGI. V was shortened by 6 bases and J by 5 bases, with 11 bases between the two germline ends. The CDR3 has 13 residues. Participants came from fewer than 25 US areas, aged about 18 to 100 years. Clinical history reported by participants formed the basis on which cohorts were assigned. Cohort 3 donors were reported recovered after two negative PCRs, clearance, or symptom resolution.

This TCR came from a woman in her twenties or thirties who had recovered from COVID-19. Sequenced input: PBMCs or T cells enriched from blood (not recorded which). The rearrangement uses TRBV6-5 and TRBJ2-1, with D possibly TRBD1 on 5 matching bases. The CDR3 loop reads CASSRDSHNEQFF. The CDR3 bases are TGTGCCAGCAGCCGAGACAGCCACAATGAGCAGTTCTTC.